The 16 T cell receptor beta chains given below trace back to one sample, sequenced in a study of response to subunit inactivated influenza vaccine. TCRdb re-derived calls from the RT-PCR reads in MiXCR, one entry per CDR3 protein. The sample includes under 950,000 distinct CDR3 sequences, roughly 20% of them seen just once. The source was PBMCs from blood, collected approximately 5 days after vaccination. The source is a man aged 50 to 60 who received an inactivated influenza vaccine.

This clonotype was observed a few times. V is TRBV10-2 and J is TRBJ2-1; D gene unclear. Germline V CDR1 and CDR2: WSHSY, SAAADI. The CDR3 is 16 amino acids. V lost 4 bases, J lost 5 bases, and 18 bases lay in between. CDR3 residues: CASSVRQQIRNNEQFF. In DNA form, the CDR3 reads TGCGCCAGCAGTGTGAGGCAACAAATTCGAAACAATGAGCAGTTCTTC.

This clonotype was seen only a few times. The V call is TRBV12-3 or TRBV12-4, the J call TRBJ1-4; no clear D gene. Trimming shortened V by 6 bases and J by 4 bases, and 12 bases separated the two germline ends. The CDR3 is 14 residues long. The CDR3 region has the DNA TGTGCCAGCAGCCTCGGGCCCCTTAATGAAAAACTGTTTTTT. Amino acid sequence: CASSLGPLNEKLFF.

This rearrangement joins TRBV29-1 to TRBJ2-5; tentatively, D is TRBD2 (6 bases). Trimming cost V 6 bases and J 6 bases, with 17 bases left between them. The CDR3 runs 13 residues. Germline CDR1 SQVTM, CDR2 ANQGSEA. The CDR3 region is CSVGGMAVKTQYF. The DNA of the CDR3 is TGCAGCGTGGGGGGAATGGCAGTGAAGACCCAGTACTTC.

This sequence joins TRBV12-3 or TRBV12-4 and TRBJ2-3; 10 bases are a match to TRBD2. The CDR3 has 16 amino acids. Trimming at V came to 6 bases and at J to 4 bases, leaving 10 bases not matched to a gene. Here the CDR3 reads CASRPTSGVTSDTQYF. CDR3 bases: TGTGCCAGCAGGCCAACTAGCGGGGTGACGTCAGATACGCAGTATTTT.

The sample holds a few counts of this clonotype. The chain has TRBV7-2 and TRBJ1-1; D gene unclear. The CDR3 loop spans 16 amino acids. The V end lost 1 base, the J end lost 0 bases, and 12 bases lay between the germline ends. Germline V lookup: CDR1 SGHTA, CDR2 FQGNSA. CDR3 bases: TGTGCCAGCAGCTTAGTTCATCCGGGATTGAACACTGAAGCTTTCTTT. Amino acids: CASSLVHPGLNTEAFF.

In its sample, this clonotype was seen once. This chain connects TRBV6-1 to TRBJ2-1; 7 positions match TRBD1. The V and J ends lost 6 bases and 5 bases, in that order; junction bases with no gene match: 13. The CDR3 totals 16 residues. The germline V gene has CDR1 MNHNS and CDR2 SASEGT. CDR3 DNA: TGTGCCAGCAGCCCCCTCCGGGACAGCAGCAACAATGAGCAGTTCTTC. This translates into CASSPLRDSSNNEQFF.

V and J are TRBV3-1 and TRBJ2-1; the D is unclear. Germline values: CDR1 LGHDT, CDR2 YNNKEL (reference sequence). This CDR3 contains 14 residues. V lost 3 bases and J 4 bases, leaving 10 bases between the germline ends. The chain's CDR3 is CASSQVGPYNEQFF. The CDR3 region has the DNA TGTGCCAGCAGCCAGGTGGGCCCGTACAATGAGCAGTTCTTC.

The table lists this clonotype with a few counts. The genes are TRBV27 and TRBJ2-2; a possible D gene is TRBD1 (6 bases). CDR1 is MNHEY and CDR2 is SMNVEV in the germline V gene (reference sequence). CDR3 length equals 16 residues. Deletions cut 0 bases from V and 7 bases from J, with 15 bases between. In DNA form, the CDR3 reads TGTGCCAGCAGTTTATCGGTGGGGGCCGTGAGCGGGGAGCTGTTTTTT. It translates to CASSLSVGAVSGELFF.

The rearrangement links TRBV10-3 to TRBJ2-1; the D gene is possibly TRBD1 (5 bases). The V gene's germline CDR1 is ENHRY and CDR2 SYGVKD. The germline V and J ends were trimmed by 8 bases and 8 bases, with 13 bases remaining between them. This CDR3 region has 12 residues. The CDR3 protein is CAIGALGYEQFF. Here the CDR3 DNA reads TGTGCCATCGGGGCCTTGGGGTATGAGCAGTTCTTC.

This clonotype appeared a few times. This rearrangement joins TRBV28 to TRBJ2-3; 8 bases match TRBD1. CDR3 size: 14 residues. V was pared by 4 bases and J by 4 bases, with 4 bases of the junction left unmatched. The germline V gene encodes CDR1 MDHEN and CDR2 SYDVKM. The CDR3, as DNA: TGTGCCAGCAGTTGGACAGGGATCGCAGATACGCAGTATTTT. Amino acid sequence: CASSWTGIADTQYF.

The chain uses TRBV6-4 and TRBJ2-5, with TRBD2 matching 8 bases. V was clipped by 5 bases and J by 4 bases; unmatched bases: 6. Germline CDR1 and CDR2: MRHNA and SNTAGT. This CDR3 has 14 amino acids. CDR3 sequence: CASSPFAGGETQYF. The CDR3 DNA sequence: TGTGCCAGCAGTCCCTTTGCGGGGGGAGAGACCCAGTACTTC.

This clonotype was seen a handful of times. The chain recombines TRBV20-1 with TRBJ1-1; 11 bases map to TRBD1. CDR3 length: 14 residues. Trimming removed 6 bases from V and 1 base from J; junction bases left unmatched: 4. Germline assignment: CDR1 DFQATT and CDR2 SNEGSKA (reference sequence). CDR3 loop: CSARTGGRNTEAFF. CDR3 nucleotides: TGCAGTGCCCGGACAGGGGGCAGGAACACTGAAGCTTTCTTT.

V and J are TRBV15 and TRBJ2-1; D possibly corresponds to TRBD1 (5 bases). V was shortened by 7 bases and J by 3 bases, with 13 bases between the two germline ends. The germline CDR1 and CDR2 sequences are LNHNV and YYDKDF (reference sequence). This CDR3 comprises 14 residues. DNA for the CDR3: TGTGCCACCACGAAGGGGTTTTTCTACAATGAGCAGTTCTTC. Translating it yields CATTKGFFYNEQFF.

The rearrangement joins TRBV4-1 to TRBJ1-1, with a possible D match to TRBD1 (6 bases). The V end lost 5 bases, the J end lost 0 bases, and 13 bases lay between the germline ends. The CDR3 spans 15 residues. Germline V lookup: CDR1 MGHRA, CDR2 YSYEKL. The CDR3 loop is CASSIRGQLNTEAFF. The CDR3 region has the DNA TGCGCCAGCAGCATCCGGGGGCAATTGAACACTGAAGCTTTCTTT.

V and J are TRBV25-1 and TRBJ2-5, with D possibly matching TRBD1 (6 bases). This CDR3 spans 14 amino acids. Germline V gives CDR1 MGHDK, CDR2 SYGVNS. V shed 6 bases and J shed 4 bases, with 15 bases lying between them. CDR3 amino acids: CASSPYGGPETQYF. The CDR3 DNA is TGTGCCAGCAGCCCGTATGGGGGCCCAGAGACCCAGTACTTC.

The CDR3 reads CSVEWPSGSYEQYF. The CDR3 nucleotides are TGCAGCGTTGAATGGCCTAGCGGGAGCTACGAGCAGTACTTC. The rearrangement joins TRBV29-1 to TRBJ2-7; 10 bases are shared with TRBD2. This CDR3 contains 14 residues. Germline V gives CDR1 SQVTM, CDR2 ANQGSEA. The V segment lost 2 bases and the J segment 3 bases; nucleotides outside the gene matches: 4.